These 27 T cell receptor beta chains were all obtained from the same sample, sequenced in a study of cytomegalovirus exposure and HLA in healthy donors. Primers included in the PCR were 60 Vbeta and 13 Jbeta primers. Generated by immunoSEQ multiplex PCR, the TCRdb table keeps only in-frame clones and is missing some. The table shows roughly 98,000 clones, with 75% to 85% occurring only once. Sample: PBMCs. These receptors were collected from a man between 18 and 29 years old in good health and CMV-seropositive.

The chain is built from TRBV30 and TRBJ1-3, with D perhaps matching TRBD1 (6 bases). There are 15 residues in the CDR3. Germline assignment: CDR1 GTSNPN and CDR2 SVGIG (reference sequence). V was trimmed by 0 bases and J by 3 bases, leaving 12 bases between them. DNA of the CDR3: TGTGCCTGGAGTGTAGGGACAACAATTGGAAACACCATATATTTT. This codes for CAWSVGTTIGNTIYF.

The gene calls are TRBV6-1 and TRBJ1-2, with D maybe TRBD1 (6 bases). Germline V lookup: CDR1 MNHNS, CDR2 SASEGT. Trimming stripped 7 bases from V and 4 bases from J, with 16 bases between. The CDR3 covers 14 residues. The CDR3 sequence: CASKGDRKTYGYTF. CDR3 coding DNA: TGTGCCAGCAAGGGGGACCGAAAGACCTATGGCTACACCTTC.

This clone was observed a single time. The genes are TRBV19 and TRBJ2-3; 9 positions agree with TRBD2. V lost 3 bases, J lost 6 bases, and 7 bases stayed unmatched. The germline gives CDR1 LNHDA, CDR2 SQIVND (reference sequence). The CDR3 is made up of 15 amino acids. The CDR3 region is CASSMIAGERDTQYF. CDR3 bases: TGTGCCAGTAGTATGATAGCGGGGGAACGGGATACGCAGTATTTT.

This clone has just a few counts. V is TRBV30 and J is TRBJ1-5; TRBD1 aligns across 8 bases. CDR3 length equals 14 residues. Germline assignment: CDR1 GTSNPN and CDR2 SVGIG (reference sequence). V trimming: 1 base; J trimming: 6 bases; junction bases outside the gene matches: 5. CDR3 nucleotide sequence: TGTGCCTGGAGTGCCGGACAGGGAGCTCAGCCCCAGCATTTT. Its protein is CAWSAGQGAQPQHF.

V usage is TRBV6-1 and J usage is TRBJ2-3, with 7 nucleotides matching TRBD2. V gave up 2 bases and J gave up 5 bases; unmatched junction bases: 13. Germline V gene lookup returns CDR1 MNHNS and CDR2 SASEGT. This CDR3 region has 17 residues. The CDR3 DNA is TGTGCCAGCAGTGAACTCGCCCATAGCGGGCCTATAGATACGCAGTATTTT. Its protein is CASSELAHSGPIDTQYF.

The CDR3 reads CASSLQGNQPQHF. CDR3 bases: TGTGCCAGCAGCCTACAGGGGAATCAGCCCCAGCATTTT. The rearrangement links TRBV6-5 to TRBJ1-5, with 7 bases identical to TRBD1. Germline CDR1 is MNHEY and CDR2 is SVGAGI. The CDR3 is made up of 13 amino acids. Losses at the gene ends were 6 bases for V and 4 bases for J; bases not matched to a gene: 3.

This chain joins TRBV19 and TRBJ2-7; TRBD1 matches 7 bases. Germline lookup yields CDR1 LNHDA and CDR2 SQIVND (reference sequence). The length of the CDR3 is 14 residues. V was clipped by 5 bases and J by 5 bases; unmatched bases: 9. The CDR3 DNA follows: TGTGCCAGTAGTCTGGACAGGATGGACGACGAGCAGTACTTC. Translated: CASSLDRMDDEQYF.

This clone turned up a few times. The chain has TRBV9 and TRBJ2-7; tentatively, D is TRBD1 (5 bases). The CDR3 contains 14 residues. Germline CDR1 SGDLS, CDR2 YYNGEE. V lost 4 bases to trimming and J lost 7 bases, with 18 bases between them. The CDR3 DNA reads as TGTGCCAGCAGCCCGACTCTTACAAGGGGAGAGCAGTACTTC. This gives the protein CASSPTLTRGEQYF.

The genes are TRBV5-1 and TRBJ1-1, with TRBD1 identical over 9 bases. The junction had 15 bases not matched to a gene; V was cut back by 4 bases and J by 2 bases. The CDR3 has 18 residues. Germline CDR1 and CDR2: SGHRS and YFSETQ. The chain's CDR3 is CASSPRGDRGDVNTEAFF. As DNA, the CDR3 is TGCGCCAGCAGCCCTAGGGGCGACAGGGGGGATGTCAACACTGAAGCTTTCTTT.

The J gene is TRBJ1-6, the V gene TRBV13, with TRBD1 matching over 12 bases. Germline V gene lookup returns CDR1 PRHDT and CDR2 FYEKMQ (reference sequence). The CDR3 contains 17 residues. V lost 2 bases and J lost 10; bases outside the gene matches: 9. The CDR3: CASSLPGQGAGGSPLHF. In DNA, the CDR3 is TGTGCCAGCAGCTTACCGGGACAGGGGGCCGGAGGGTCACCCCTCCACTTT.

The CDR3 reads CASSFPGGEQYF. CDR3 sequence (DNA): TGTGCCAGCAGCTTCCCGGGGGGCGAGCAGTACTTC. This sequence joins TRBV7-6 and TRBJ2-7, with 7 bases identical to TRBD2. J lost 6 bases, V lost 3 bases, and 2 bases had no gene match. The V gene's germline CDR1 is SGHVS and CDR2 FNYEAQ. The CDR3 is made up of 12 amino acids.

The chain employs TRBV7-3 and TRBJ2-7; 7 positions match TRBD2. The junction had 0 bases not matched to a gene; V was cut back by 4 bases and J by 0 bases. CDR1 and CDR2 from the germline V gene are SGHTA and FQGTGA. The CDR3 is 13 residues long. The CDR3 nucleotides are TGTGCCAGCAGCTGGGGGGGCTCCTACGAGCAGTACTTC. As protein: CASSWGGSYEQYF.

This chain uses TRBV6-5 with TRBJ1-5; D is unresolved. This CDR3 is built from 14 residues. From germline, CDR1 is MNHEY and CDR2 SVGAGI. V dropped 4 bases and J dropped 0 bases, with 7 bases sitting between them. The CDR3 bases are TGTGCCAGCAGTTCGCCCGGTAGCAATCAGCCCCAGCATTTT. It codes for CASSSPGSNQPQHF.

The rearrangement joins TRBV27 to TRBJ2-1; D is unclear. V lost 6 bases and J lost 10, with 7 bases in between. Germline values: CDR1 MNHEY, CDR2 SMNVEV (reference sequence). This CDR3 is 10 amino acids long. The CDR3 region has the DNA TGTGCCAGCAGCTCCGGGGAGCAGTTCTTC. It specifies CASSSGEQFF.

On this clone itself: The same CDR3 also results from other DNA sequences found in this sample. V gene TRBV7-9 combines with J gene TRBJ1-1; 7 bases match TRBD1. The J segment lost 2 bases and the V segment lost 1 base, leaving 4 bases of the junction unmatched. The CDR3 loop spans 15 amino acids. CDR1 is SEHNR and CDR2 is FQNEAQ in the germline V gene (reference sequence). Here the CDR3 reads CASSLVGGRNTEAFF. As DNA, the CDR3 is TGTGCCAGCAGCTTAGTAGGGGGCAGAAACACTGAAGCTTTCTTT. The full variable domain, in which reference TRBV7-9 and TRBJ1-1 provide the parts outside the CDR3, is DTGVSQNPRHKITKRGQNVTFRCDPISEHNRLYWYRQTLGQGPEFLTYFQNEAQLEKSRLLSDRFSAERPKGSFSTLEIQRTEQGDSAMYLCASSLVGGRNTEAFFGQGTRLTVV.

The DNA for the CDR3 is TGCGCCAGCAGCCCCCGACTAGCGGGGGGCTCTGGGGCCAACGTCCTGACTTTC. It is translated as CASSPRLAGGSGANVLTF. V gene TRBV5-1 combines with J gene TRBJ2-6; 13 bases fit TRBD2. Per the germline V gene, CDR1 is SGHRS and CDR2 is YFSETQ. With 4 bases clipped from V and 0 bases from J, the junction kept 4 bases outside the gene matches. The CDR3 contains 18 residues.

J is TRBJ2-7 and V is TRBV18; D not certain. The CDR3 spans 12 residues. CDR1 and CDR2 (germline): KGHSH, LQKENI. The V gene lost 2 bases and the J gene lost 6 bases, with 8 bases spanning the gap. This CDR3 reads CASSPVGSEQYF. The DNA of the CDR3 is TGTGCCAGCTCACCAGTGGGCAGCGAGCAGTACTTC.

The V call is TRBV6-1, the J call TRBJ2-2; tentative D call: TRBD2 (5 bases). The V and J ends lost 6 bases and 3 bases respectively, with 14 bases between them. Germline loops: CDR1 MNHNS, CDR2 SASEGT. The CDR3 runs to 15 residues. CDR3 DNA sequence: TGTGCCAGCAGCGAGCGGCGCCAGGACACCGGGGAGCTGTTTTTT. Translation: CASSERRQDTGELFF.

This chain joins TRBV7-8 and TRBJ2-7; 7 bases match TRBD1. Germline V gene data show CDR1 as SGHVS and CDR2 as FQNEAQ. The CDR3 spans 15 residues. Trimming removed 5 bases from V and 0 bases from J; junction bases left unmatched: 7. CDR3 sequence reads: CASSPSTGSSYEQYF. CDR3 DNA sequence: TGTGCCAGCAGCCCCTCGACAGGGAGCTCCTACGAGCAGTACTTC.

V gene TRBV18 combines with J gene TRBJ2-3, with D possibly being TRBD1 (5 bases). Trimming removed 1 base at V and 1 base at J, with 12 bases between. Germline V gives CDR1 KGHSH, CDR2 LQKENI. The CDR3 runs to 16 residues. CDR3 in amino acids: CASSPQGRARTDTQYF. In DNA form, the CDR3 reads TGTGCCAGCTCACCACAGGGCAGGGCACGCACAGATACGCAGTATTTT.

There are a few counts of this clone. The V gene is TRBV9, the J gene TRBJ2-5, with 13 positions matching TRBD2. The V gene end was trimmed by 2 bases and the J gene end by 4 bases; junction bases not matched to a gene: 5. The germline CDR1 and CDR2 sequences are SGDLS and YYNGEE. The CDR3 loop spans 16 amino acids. CDR3 sequence reads: CASSVITSGGGETQYF. In DNA form, the CDR3 reads TGTGCCAGCAGCGTCATTACTAGCGGGGGGGGAGAGACCCAGTACTTC.

V gene TRBV18 combines with J gene TRBJ2-7, with no clear D. CDR1 and CDR2 (germline): KGHSH, LQKENI. The CDR3 totals 18 residues. Trimming pared 1 base from V and 0 bases from J, leaving 19 bases between. Written as DNA, the CDR3 is TGTGCCAGCTCACCACGGCCCCCAATTAGACAAGGCTCCTACGAGCAGTACTTC. Translation: CASSPRPPIRQGSYEQYF.

The CDR3 here is CASSLTGAETQYF. The CDR3 nucleotides read TGCGCCAGCAGCTTGACAGGGGCAGAGACCCAGTACTTC. The chain is built from TRBV5-1 and TRBJ2-5; the match to TRBD1 covers 7 bases. After removal of 1 base from V and 4 bases from J, the junction contained 1 base not matched to a gene. The CDR3 length is 13 residues. The germline V gene has CDR1 SGHRS and CDR2 YFSETQ. Based on the CDR3 plus reference TRBV5-1 and TRBJ2-5, the full variable domain is KAGVTQTPRYLIKTRGQQVTLSCSPISGHRSVSWYQQTPGQGLQFLFEYFSETQRNKGNFPGRFSGRQFSNSRSEMNVSTLELGDSALYLCASSLTGAETQYFGPGTRLLVL.

This rearrangement joins TRBV5-1 to TRBJ1-2; D is unresolved. CDR3 length: 13 amino acids. The germline gives CDR1 SGHRS, CDR2 YFSETQ. V was trimmed by 0 bases and J by 8 bases, leaving 11 bases between them. CDR3 in DNA: TGCGCCAGCAGCTTGGTGGCCGGGGAGGGCTACACCTTC. Translated: CASSLVAGEGYTF.

This rearrangement joins TRBV28 to TRBJ1-2; the D gene is possibly TRBD1 (5 bases). This CDR3 contains 15 residues. Germline-derived CDR1 and CDR2 are MDHEN and SYDVKM. V lost 4 bases, J lost 4 bases, and 16 bases lay in between. Written as DNA, the CDR3 is TGTGCCAGCAGTTCCCCAGGGCGAAAAATCTATGGCTACACCTTC. Its translation: CASSSPGRKIYGYTF.

The V gene is TRBV5-1, the J gene TRBJ2-1; D is possibly TRBD1 (6 bases). CDR3 size: 15 residues. Trimming removed 3 bases from V and 6 bases from J, with 16 bases in between. The germline gives CDR1 SGHRS, CDR2 YFSETQ. The CDR3 nucleotides are TGCGCCAGCAGCTACAGGACAGCAGCTTCCAATGAGCAGTTCTTC. Amino acid sequence: CASSYRTAASNEQFF.

The gene calls are TRBV7-8 and TRBJ1-3; unclear D gene. CDR1 is SGHVS and CDR2 is FQNEAQ in the germline V gene. The CDR3 is 15 amino acids. The ends were cut back, 3 bases at V and 1 base at J, with 10 bases in the middle. The CDR3 bases are TGTGCCAGCAGCTTCGACTTGGTTTCTGGAAACACCATATATTTT. Translating gives CASSFDLVSGNTIYF.